This T cell receptor beta chain was sequenced during a study of T cells in Graves' hyperthyroidism and ophthalmopathy. Across the whole study: At the time of initial diagnosis and before any treatment, peripheral blood was collected.

Only a few counts were recorded for this clonotype. CDR1 DFQATT and CDR2 SNEGSKA come from the germline V gene (reference sequence). The V gene lost 7 bases and the J gene lost 0 bases, with 15 bases spanning the gap. This CDR3 contains 14 residues. Lactation, pregnancy, other autoimmune disease or uncontrolled infection excluded patients. Clinical symptoms, serum thyroxine and TRAb, thyroid ultrasound and orbital computed tomography were used for the diagnoses. Regions amplified from RNA transcripts were the TCR beta CDR3 regions. The TCR CDR3 was amplified in a first-round RT-PCR using the HTBI primer set. TCRdb independently ran MiXCR on the multiplex PCR reads; one entry per CDR3 protein. This table holds hundreds of thousands of distinct CDR3 sequences, approximately 40% found once.

V gene TRBV20-1 combines with J gene TRBJ1-2, with D perhaps TRBD1 (6 bases). The receptor's source is a man younger than 35 with Graves' hyperthyroidism. The sample taken for sequencing was blood. The chain's CDR3 is CSVPGTRTNYGYTF. CDR3 in DNA: TGCAGTGTTCCCGGGACACGAACTAACTATGGCTACACCTTC.